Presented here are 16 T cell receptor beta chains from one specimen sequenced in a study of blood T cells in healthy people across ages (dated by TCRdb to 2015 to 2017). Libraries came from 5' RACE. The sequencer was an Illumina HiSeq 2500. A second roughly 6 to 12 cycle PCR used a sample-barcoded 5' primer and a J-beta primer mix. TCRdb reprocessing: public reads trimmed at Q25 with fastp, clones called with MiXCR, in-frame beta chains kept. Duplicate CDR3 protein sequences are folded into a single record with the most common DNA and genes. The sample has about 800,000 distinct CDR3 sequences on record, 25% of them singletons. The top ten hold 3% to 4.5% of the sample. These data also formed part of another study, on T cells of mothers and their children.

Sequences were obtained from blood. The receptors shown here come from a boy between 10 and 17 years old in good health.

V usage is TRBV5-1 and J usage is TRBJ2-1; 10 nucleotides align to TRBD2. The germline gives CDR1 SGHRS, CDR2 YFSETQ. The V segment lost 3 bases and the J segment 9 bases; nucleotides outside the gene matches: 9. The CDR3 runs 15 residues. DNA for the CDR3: TGCGCCAGCAGCTGGGCTAGCGGGAGCTTGGGTGAGCAGTTCTTC. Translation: CASSWASGSLGEQFF.

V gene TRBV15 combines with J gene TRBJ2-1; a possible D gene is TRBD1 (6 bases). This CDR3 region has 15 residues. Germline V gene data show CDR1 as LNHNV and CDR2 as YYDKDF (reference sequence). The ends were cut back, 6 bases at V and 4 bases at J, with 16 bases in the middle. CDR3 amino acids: CATSQRKQGYNEQFF. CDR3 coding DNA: TGTGCCACCAGTCAACGAAAACAGGGTTACAATGAGCAGTTCTTC.

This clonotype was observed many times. CDR3 DNA: TGCAGTGCTAGCGGCAGAACTAACTATGGCTACACCTTC. Translation: CSASGRTNYGYTF. This chain joins TRBV20-1 and TRBJ1-2; no firm D call. The CDR3 sequence is 13 residues long. V dropped 3 bases and J dropped 0 bases, with 8 bases sitting between them. Germline-derived CDR1 and CDR2 are DFQATT and SNEGSKA (reference sequence).

In DNA form, the CDR3 reads TGCGCCAGCAGCCAAGAGGCTATTTTCGGATCAGCGGGTCCCTACAATGAGCAGTTCTTC. This codes for CASSQEAIFGSAGPYNEQFF. This chain joins TRBV4-3 and TRBJ2-1, with a weak D call TRBD2 (6 bases). Trimming took 0 bases from V and 2 from J, leaving 23 bases between them. The V gene's germline CDR1 is LGHNA and CDR2 YSLEER. There are 20 residues in the CDR3.

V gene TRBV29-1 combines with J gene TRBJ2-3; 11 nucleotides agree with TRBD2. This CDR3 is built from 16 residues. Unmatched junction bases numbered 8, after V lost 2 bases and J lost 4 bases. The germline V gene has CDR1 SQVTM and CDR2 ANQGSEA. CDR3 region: CSVEKLAGGPPDTQYF. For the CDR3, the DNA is TGCAGCGTTGAAAAGTTAGCGGGAGGGCCCCCAGATACGCAGTATTTT.

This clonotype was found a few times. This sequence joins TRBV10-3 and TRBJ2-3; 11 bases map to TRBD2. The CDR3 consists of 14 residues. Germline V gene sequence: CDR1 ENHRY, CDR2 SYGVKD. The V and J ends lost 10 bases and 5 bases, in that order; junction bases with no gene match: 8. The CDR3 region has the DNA TGTGCCACCTGCTCCGGGACTAGCGGAGATACGCAGTATTTT. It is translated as CATCSGTSGDTQYF.

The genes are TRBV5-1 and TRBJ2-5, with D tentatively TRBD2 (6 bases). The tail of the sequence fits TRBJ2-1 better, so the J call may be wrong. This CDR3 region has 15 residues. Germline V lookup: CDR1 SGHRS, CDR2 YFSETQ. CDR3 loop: CASSLSSGLYNEQFF. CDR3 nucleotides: TGCGCCAGCAGCTTGAGCAGCGGGCTATACAATGAGCAGTTCTTC.

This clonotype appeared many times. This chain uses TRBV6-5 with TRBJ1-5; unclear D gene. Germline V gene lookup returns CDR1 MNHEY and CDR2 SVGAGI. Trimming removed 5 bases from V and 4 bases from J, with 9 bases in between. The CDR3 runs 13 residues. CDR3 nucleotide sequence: TGTGCCAGCAGTAGAGGCCCGAATCAGCCCCAGCATTTT. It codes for CASSRGPNQPQHF.

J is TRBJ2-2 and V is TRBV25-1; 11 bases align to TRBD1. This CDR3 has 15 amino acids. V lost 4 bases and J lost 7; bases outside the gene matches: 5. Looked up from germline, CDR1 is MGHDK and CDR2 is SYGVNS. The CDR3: CASSADRGRVGELFF. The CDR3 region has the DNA TGTGCCAGCAGTGCGGACAGGGGGCGAGTCGGGGAGCTGTTTTTT.

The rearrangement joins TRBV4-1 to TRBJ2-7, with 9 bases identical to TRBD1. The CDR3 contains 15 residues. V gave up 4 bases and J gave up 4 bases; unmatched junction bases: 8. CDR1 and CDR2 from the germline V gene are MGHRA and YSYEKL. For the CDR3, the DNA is TGCGCCAGCAGCCTGGGACAGGGTGCTTTGTACGAGCAGTACTTC. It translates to CASSLGQGALYEQYF.

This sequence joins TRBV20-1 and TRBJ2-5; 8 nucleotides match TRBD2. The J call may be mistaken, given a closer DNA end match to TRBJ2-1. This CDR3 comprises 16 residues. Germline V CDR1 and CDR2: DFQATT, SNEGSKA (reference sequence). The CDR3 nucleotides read TGCAGTGCTAGAGATCGCCGCGGGACTAGGGACAATGAGCAGTTCTTC. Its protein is CSARDRRGTRDNEQFF.

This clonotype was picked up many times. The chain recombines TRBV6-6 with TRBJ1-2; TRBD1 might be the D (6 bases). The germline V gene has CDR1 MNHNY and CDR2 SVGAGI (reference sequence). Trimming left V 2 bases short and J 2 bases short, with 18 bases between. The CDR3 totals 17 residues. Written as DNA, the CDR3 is TGTGCCAGCAGTTACCCCCCTTCAGGGCAGGGGAACTATGGCTACACCTTC. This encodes CASSYPPSGQGNYGYTF.

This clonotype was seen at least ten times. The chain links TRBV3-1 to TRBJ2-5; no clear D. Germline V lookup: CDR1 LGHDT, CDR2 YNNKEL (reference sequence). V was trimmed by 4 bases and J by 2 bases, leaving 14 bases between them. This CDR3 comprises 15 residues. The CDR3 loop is CASSLLDLPQETQYF. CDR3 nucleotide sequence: TGTGCCAGCAGCCTGTTGGATTTACCGCAAGAGACCCAGTACTTC.

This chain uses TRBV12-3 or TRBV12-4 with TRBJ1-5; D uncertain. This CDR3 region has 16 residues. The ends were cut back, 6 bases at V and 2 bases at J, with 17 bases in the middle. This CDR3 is CASSRLHNVGNQPQHF. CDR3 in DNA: TGTGCCAGCAGCCGACTGCATAACGTCGGCAATCAGCCCCAGCATTTT.

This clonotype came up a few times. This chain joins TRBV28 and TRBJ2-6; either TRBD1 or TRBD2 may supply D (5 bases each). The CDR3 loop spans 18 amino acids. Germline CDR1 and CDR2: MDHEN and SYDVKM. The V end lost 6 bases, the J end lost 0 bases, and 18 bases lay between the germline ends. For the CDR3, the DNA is TGTGCCAGCAGCCATAGAGGGGCCTCCTACTCTGGGGCCAACGTCCTGACTTTC. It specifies CASSHRGASYSGANVLTF.

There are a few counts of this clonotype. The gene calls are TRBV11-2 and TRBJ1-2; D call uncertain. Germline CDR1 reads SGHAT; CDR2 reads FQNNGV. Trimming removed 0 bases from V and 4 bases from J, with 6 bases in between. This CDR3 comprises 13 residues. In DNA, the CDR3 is TGTGCCAGCAGCTTAGACGTACCCTATGGCTACACCTTC. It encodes CASSLDVPYGYTF.